These 18 T cell receptor beta chains were sequenced from one sample in a study of Graves' ophthalmopathy and Graves' hyperthyroidism. Amplification targeted the TCR beta CDR3 regions, with RNA transcripts as the source material. Amplification began with first-round RT-PCR using HTBI primers, then second-round multiplex PCR was performed. From the multiplex PCR reads, TCRdb called clonotypes with MiXCR, one entry per CDR3 protein. In the table there are 650,000 to 900,000 distinct CDR3 sequences, around 40% of which are singletons. The sample consisted of peripheral blood. Receptors originate from an adult man with Graves' ophthalmopathy.

As to this clonotype: This could be a read error, since a much larger clone is one nucleotide away. No conserved phenylalanine or tryptophan ends this CDR3, so it is likely a read error. The chain has TRBV29-1 and TRBJ2-7; the match to TRBD1 covers 7 bases. CDR1 is SQVTM and CDR2 is ANQGSEA in the germline V gene. This CDR3 spans 14 amino acids. Germline trimming cut 2 bases from V and 2 bases from J; bases unmatched to any gene: 6. The DNA for the CDR3 is TGCAGCGTTGAAACCCCGGGACAGACCTACGAGCAGTACCTC. Translation gives CSVETPGQTYEQYL.

This clonotype was observed a single time. This chain joins TRBV10-3 and TRBJ1-2; weak D call: TRBD1 (6 bases). The germline gives CDR1 ENHRY, CDR2 SYGVKD. V lost 6 bases and J lost 2, with 13 bases in between. This CDR3 contains 14 residues. Written as DNA, the CDR3 is TGTGCCATCAGACCCCGGGACACGAACTATGGCTACACCTTC. It encodes CAIRPRDTNYGYTF.

The CDR3 DNA reads as TGTGCCAGCAGTTACCTTCGAGGGAGGAAGAACACCGGGGAGCTGTTTTTT. As protein: CASSYLRGRKNTGELFF. The chain recombines TRBV6-2 or TRBV6-3 with TRBJ2-2; perhaps TRBD2 as D (6 bases). CDR1 and CDR2 (germline): MNHEY, SVGEGT. The V and J ends lost 2 bases and 1 base respectively, with 14 bases between them. The CDR3 covers 17 residues.

This clonotype was counted ten times or more. This chain uses TRBV20-1 with TRBJ1-2; possible D gene TRBD1, 5 bases. Germline-derived CDR1 and CDR2 are DFQATT and SNEGSKA (reference sequence). The CDR3 totals 16 residues. The ends were cut back, 1 base at V and 7 bases at J, with 22 bases in the middle. CDR3 sequence: CSARALWVGTLSGYTF. Here the CDR3 DNA reads TGCAGTGCTAGAGCCCTATGGGTCGGGACGTTAAGTGGCTACACCTTC.

This clonotype has ten or more counts. The rearrangement joins TRBV19 to TRBJ1-2; D possibly corresponds to TRBD1 (5 bases). The CDR3 length is 14 residues. The ends were cut back, 4 bases at V and 8 bases at J, with 17 bases in the middle. CDR1 is LNHDA, CDR2 SQIVND, per germline (reference sequence). The CDR3 spells CASSTPEGIRGYTF. The CDR3 DNA follows: TGTGCCAGTAGTACCCCTGAGGGGATCCGGGGCTACACCTTC.

The table lists this clonotype with many counts. V is TRBV25-1 and J is TRBJ1-1; 9 bases map to TRBD1. The CDR3 is 15 amino acids. Germline V CDR1 and CDR2: MGHDK, SYGVNS. V shed 3 bases, J shed 5 bases, and the junction held 7 bases outside the gene matches. The chain's CDR3 is CASSDSGQGRTEAFF. The CDR3 region has the DNA TGTGCCAGCAGTGACTCGGGACAGGGACGGACTGAAGCTTTCTTT.

This chain connects TRBV10-3 to TRBJ2-2; TRBD1 matches 8 bases. Germline trimming cut 3 bases from V and 2 bases from J; bases unmatched to any gene: 8. Germline loops: CDR1 ENHRY, CDR2 SYGVKD. The CDR3 loop spans 17 amino acids. CDR3 DNA: TGTGCCATCAGTGACAGACAGGGGTACGATAACACCGGGGAGCTGTTTTTT. This sequence encodes CAISDRQGYDNTGELFF.

About this clonotype itself: Mismatch with germline at one junction end may stem from a read error. The rearrangement joins TRBV2 to TRBJ1-4; D is unclear. The CDR3 loop spans 15 amino acids. CDR1 is SNHLY and CDR2 is FYNNEI in the germline V gene. The CDR3 region is CAGSPGRRNTEKLFF. CDR3 DNA: TGTGCCGGCAGTCCCGGCCGACGGAACACTGAAAAACTGTTTTTT.

This clonotype has just a few counts. Compared with germline, one end of the junction differs, possibly owing to a read error. The chain has TRBV24-1 and TRBJ1-2; D is uncertain. Germline CDR1 reads KGHDR; CDR2 reads SFDVKD. The CDR3 covers 12 residues. The CDR3 nucleotides read TGTGCCACCAGTGGGGGATCCTATGGCTGCACCTTC. It encodes CATSGGSYGCTF.

CDR3 sequence reads: CASMGVGNSPLHF. In DNA, the CDR3 is TGTGCCAGCATGGGGGTGGGAAATTCACCCCTCCACTTT. The chain recombines TRBV25-1 with TRBJ1-6, with D perhaps matching TRBD1 (5 bases). Germline V gene sequence: CDR1 MGHDK, CDR2 SYGVNS. The V end was cut by 7 bases, the J end by 7 bases, with 11 bases between. This CDR3 contains 13 residues.

In the case of this clonotype: With a much larger clone just one base away, this may be a read error. CDR3 DNA sequence: TGTGCCAGCAGCTTATCGGGCAGCCAAGAGGCCCAGTACTTC. This encodes CASSLSGSQEAQYF. This chain uses TRBV2 with TRBJ2-5; D not certain. CDR3 length: 14 amino acids. The germline CDR1 and CDR2 sequences are SNHLY and FYNNEI.

This clonotype has more than one count but fewer than ten. The chain recombines TRBV7-9 with TRBJ2-7, with D possibly being TRBD1 or TRBD2 (6 bases each). The CDR3 has 15 residues. The V gene lost 5 bases and the J gene lost 0 bases, with 14 bases spanning the gap. CDR1 and CDR2 from the germline V gene are SEHNR and FQNEAQ (reference sequence). The DNA for the CDR3 is TGTGCCAGCAGCCAAGATTGGGGGGCCTCCTACGAGCAGTACTTC. Residues: CASSQDWGASYEQYF.

V gene TRBV11-2 combines with J gene TRBJ1-5; 12 positions agree with TRBD1. In germline, CDR1 is SGHAT, CDR2 FQNNGV. The CDR3 runs 18 residues. Trimming took 5 bases from V and 6 from J; bases not matched to a gene: 14. The CDR3 region has the DNA TGTGCCAGCAGCCTCATTTCAGGGACAGGGGGCGCGGGTCAGCCCCAGCATTTT. It encodes CASSLISGTGGAGQPQHF.

This clonotype has a handful of counts. The chain employs TRBV12-3 or TRBV12-4 and TRBJ2-7, with D possibly TRBD2 on 7 matching bases. The V and J ends lost 7 bases and 3 bases respectively, with 19 bases between them. The CDR3 extends over 15 amino acids. The CDR3 DNA reads TGTGCCAGCACCCTCATGGGGGGGCCCAACTACGAGCAGTACTTC. Its protein product is CASTLMGGPNYEQYF.

The sample holds a few counts of this clonotype. V usage is TRBV20-1 and J usage is TRBJ1-1; a possible D gene is TRBD1 (5 bases). This CDR3 spans 13 amino acids. V shed 7 bases and J shed 0 bases, with 12 bases lying between them. Per the germline V gene, CDR1 is DFQATT and CDR2 is SNEGSKA (reference sequence). Written as DNA, the CDR3 is TGCAGTGTACAGGAGATTATGAACACTGAAGCTTTCTTT. This sequence encodes CSVQEIMNTEAFF.

This chain joins TRBV20-1 and TRBJ2-7; perhaps D is TRBD1 or TRBD2 (7 bases each). The CDR3 consists of 16 residues. V was trimmed by 3 bases and J by 5 bases, leaving 23 bases between them. Per germline, CDR1 DFQATT and CDR2 SNEGSKA (reference sequence). CDR3 in DNA: TGCAGTGCTAGTGAACTTGGGGGGGCAGGGGGTGACGAGCAGTACTTC. Translated, it gives CSASELGGAGGDEQYF.

The J gene is TRBJ2-6, the V gene TRBV7-8; D is possibly TRBD1 (6 bases). The germline gives CDR1 SGHVS, CDR2 FQNEAQ. This CDR3 spans 16 amino acids. Trimming left V 6 bases short and J 3 bases short, with 15 bases between. The CDR3 is CASSFLQGFGANVLTF. The DNA of the CDR3 is TGTGCCAGCAGTTTTCTACAGGGTTTTGGGGCCAACGTCCTGACTTTC.

This clonotype appeared many times. The CDR3 DNA reads TGTGCCAGCGGCCCTTCTCCGCGGGACAGGGGAGTCTATGGCTACACCTTC. Translating it yields CASGPSPRDRGVYGYTF. The V and J genes are TRBV7-3 and TRBJ1-2; 10 bases align to TRBD1. This CDR3 has 17 residues. Losses at the gene ends were 8 bases for V and 4 bases for J; bases not matched to a gene: 16. Looked up from germline, CDR1 is SGHTA and CDR2 is FQGTGA.